The T cell receptor beta chain described here comes from a study of T cell changes during pregnancy in multiple sclerosis. Generated by immunoSEQ multiplex PCR, the TCRdb table keeps only in-frame clones and is missing some. Of under 45,000 clones in the sample, around 93% were seen once. Source: CD4+ T cells from peripheral blood mononuclear cells, taken in the third trimester of pregnancy. The source is a female donor in good health, enrolled as a control in a pregnancy study.

In DNA form, the CDR3 reads TGTGCCAGCAAAAGGATGGAGGCCTCCTACGAGCAGTACTTC. Residues: CASKRMEASYEQYF. The V and J genes are TRBV27 and TRBJ2-7; tentatively, D is TRBD2 (5 bases). There are 14 residues in the CDR3. V was clipped by 7 bases and J by 0 bases, with 13 bases between them. Germline V CDR1 and CDR2: MNHEY, SMNVEV (reference sequence).